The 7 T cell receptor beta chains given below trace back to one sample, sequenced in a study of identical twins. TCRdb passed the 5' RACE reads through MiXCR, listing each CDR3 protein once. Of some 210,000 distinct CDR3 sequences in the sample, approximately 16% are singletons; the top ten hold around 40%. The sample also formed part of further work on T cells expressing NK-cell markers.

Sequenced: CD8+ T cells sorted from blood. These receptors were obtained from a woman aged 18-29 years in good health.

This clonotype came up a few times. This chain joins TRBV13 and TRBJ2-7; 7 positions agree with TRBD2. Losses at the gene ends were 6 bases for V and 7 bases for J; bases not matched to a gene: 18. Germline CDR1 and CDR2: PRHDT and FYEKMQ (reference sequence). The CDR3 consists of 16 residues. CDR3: CASSFLAGEAVGEQYF. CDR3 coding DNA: TGTGCCAGCAGTTTTCTCGCGGGAGAGGCAGTCGGGGAGCAGTACTTC.

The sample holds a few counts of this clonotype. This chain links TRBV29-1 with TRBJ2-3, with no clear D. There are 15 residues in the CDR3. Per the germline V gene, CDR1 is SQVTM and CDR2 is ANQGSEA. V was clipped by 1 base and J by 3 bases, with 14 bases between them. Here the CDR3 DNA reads TGCAGCGTTGAAGGAGGATCGGGCTGGACAGATACGCAGTATTTT. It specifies CSVEGGSGWTDTQYF.

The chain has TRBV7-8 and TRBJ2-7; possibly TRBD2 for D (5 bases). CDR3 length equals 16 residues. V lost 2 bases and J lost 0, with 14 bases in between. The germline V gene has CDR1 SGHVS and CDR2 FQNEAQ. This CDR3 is CASSLFSRVSSYEQYF. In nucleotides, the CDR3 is TGTGCCAGCAGCTTATTTTCGCGGGTGAGCTCCTACGAGCAGTACTTC.

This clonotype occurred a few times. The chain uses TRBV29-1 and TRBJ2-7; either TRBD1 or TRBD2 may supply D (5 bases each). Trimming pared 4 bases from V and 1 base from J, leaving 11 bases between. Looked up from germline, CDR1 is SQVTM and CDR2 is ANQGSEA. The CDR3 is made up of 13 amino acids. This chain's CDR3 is CSVVGTPSYEQYF. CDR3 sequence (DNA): TGCAGCGTTGTAGGGACCCCTTCCTACGAGCAGTACTTC.

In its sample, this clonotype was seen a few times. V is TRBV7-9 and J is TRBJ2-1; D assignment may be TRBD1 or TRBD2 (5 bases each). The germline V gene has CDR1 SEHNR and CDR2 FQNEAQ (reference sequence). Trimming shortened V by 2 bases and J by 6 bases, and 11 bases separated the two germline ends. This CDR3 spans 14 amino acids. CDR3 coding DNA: TGTGCCAGCAGCTTATCCGGGACCCCCAATGAGCAGTTCTTC. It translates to CASSLSGTPNEQFF.

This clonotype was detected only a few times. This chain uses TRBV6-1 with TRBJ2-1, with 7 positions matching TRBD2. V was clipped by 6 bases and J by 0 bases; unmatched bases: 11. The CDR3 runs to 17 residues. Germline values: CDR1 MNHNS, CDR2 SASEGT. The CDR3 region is CASSLRSSGLSYNEQFF. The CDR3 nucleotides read TGTGCCAGCAGCCTGCGATCTAGCGGTCTCTCCTACAATGAGCAGTTCTTC.

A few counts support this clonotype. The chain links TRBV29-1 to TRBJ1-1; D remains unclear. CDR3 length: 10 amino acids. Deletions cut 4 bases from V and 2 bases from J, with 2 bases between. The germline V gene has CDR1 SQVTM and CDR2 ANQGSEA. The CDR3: CSVGNTEAFF. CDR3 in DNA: TGCAGCGTTGGAAACACTGAAGCTTTCTTT.